Listed below are T cell receptor beta chains from one sample, sequenced in a study of CD8 T cells in ankylosing spondylitis. TCRdb called the 5' RACE reads again in MiXCR, with one record for every CDR3 protein. The sample contains hundreds of thousands of distinct CDR3 sequences, 25% to 30% of which appear only once. The sample consisted of blood, either unsorted or a sorted T cell fraction (not recorded which). The source is a male donor with ankylosing spondylitis. The CDR3 runs from the conserved cysteine through the conserved F or W. D genes are given only for firm matches. Clone size is stated in some rows and not others, as once, few, many or a class when expanded.

v_gene,d_gene,abundance,j_gene,CDR3nt,CDR3aa
TRBV11-2,-,many,TRBJ2-3,TGTGCCAGCAGCTTAGGTCGGGGCACAGATACGCAGTATTTT,CASSLGRGTDTQYF
TRBV12-3/TRBV12-4,-,-,TRBJ2-3,TGCGCCAGCAGAGGGGACCAGAAGGGGGGGACAGATACGCAGTATTTT,CASRGDQKGGTDTQYF
TRBV7-9,TRBD1,-,TRBJ1-1,TGTGCCAGCGCGGATAACAGGGGTAGGGACACTGAAGCTTTCTTT,CASADNRGRDTEAFF
TRBV24-1,-,many,TRBJ1-1,TGTGCCACCCCTGATTTCCGGGATGGGAGCACTGAAGCTTTCTTT,CATPDFRDGSTEAFF
TRBV2,TRBD1,once,TRBJ1-4,TGTGCCAGTGCAGGGGGCTTGGCGACGGGCGCTAATGAAAAACTGTTTTTT,CASAGGLATGANEKLFF
TRBV7-9,-,-,TRBJ1-3,TGTGCCAGCAGAGACAGGTCTGGAAACACCATATATTTT,CASRDRSGNTIYF
TRBV3-1,-,many,TRBJ1-1,TGTGCCAGCAGCCCGTTCGGAAAAGCCGAAGCTTTCTTT,CASSPFGKAEAFF
TRBV7-9,TRBD2,-,TRBJ2-3,TGTGCCAGCAGCTTAGAGCTAGCGGGAGCTGGAGATACGCAGTATTTT,CASSLELAGAGDTQYF
TRBV20-1,TRBD2,-,TRBJ2-3,TGCAGTGCTAGGCTGACGGCGGGAGAAACAGATACGCAGTATTTT,CSARLTAGETDTQYF
TRBV12-3/TRBV12-4,-,-,TRBJ2-3,TGTGCCAGCAGTCCCCCTCGGGCGGGTAGGGATACGCAGTATTTT,CASSPPRAGRDTQYF
TRBV7-8,TRBD1,few,TRBJ2-5,TGTGCCAGCAGCCCCGAGTATCAATCGGGACAGGGCATGGAGACCCAGTACTTC,CASSPEYQSGQGMETQYF
TRBV18,-,few,TRBJ1-4,TGTGCCAGCTCCACTTCTGGTAATGAAAAACTGTTTTTT,CASSTSGNEKLFF
TRBV6-1,TRBD1,-,TRBJ1-2,TGTGCCAGCAGCCGAACTCTACAGGGGATCGTGTATTATGGCTACACCTTC,CASSRTLQGIVYYGYTF
TRBV12-3/TRBV12-4,-,-,TRBJ1-1,TGTGCCAGCAGTTCCAGGGTATTGTCGCCTGAAGCTTTCTTT,CASSSRVLSPEAFF
TRBV5-1,-,few,TRBJ2-2,TGCGCCAGCAGCTTCAACAGGGTGGACGGGGAGCTGTTTTTT,CASSFNRVDGELFF
TRBV20-1,TRBD1,-,TRBJ1-4,TGCAGTGCTAGACTGCCGGGACAGGGGAGGAGAAGTGAAAAACTGTTTTTT,CSARLPGQGRRSEKLFF
TRBV24-1,TRBD2,-,TRBJ2-1,TGTGCCACCGGGGTAGCGGGATACGATGAGCAGTTCTTC,CATGVAGYDEQFF
TRBV3-1,-,-,TRBJ2-3,TGTGCCAGCAGCCAGGACTCTCTCCGCGGTGACTCCACAGATACGCAGTATTTT,CASSQDSLRGDSTDTQYF
TRBV6-1,TRBD1,few,TRBJ2-1,TGTGCCAGCGCATCGGTCGGGACAGTTTACTACAATGAGCAGTTCTTC,CASASVGTVYYNEQFF
TRBV20-1,-,few,TRBJ1-5,TGCAGTGCTAGCGGGTGGAGCAATCAGCCCCAGCATTTT,CSASGWSNQPQHF
TRBV18,-,few,TRBJ1-1,TGTGCCAGCTCACCGACGGACGGCGCTGAAGCTTTCTTT,CASSPTDGAEAFF
TRBV6-1,TRBD1,few,TRBJ2-3,TGTGCCAGCAGGGACAGGGGGGCAACTAGCACAGATACGCAGTATTTT,CASRDRGATSTDTQYF
TRBV5-6,-,-,TRBJ2-2,TGTGCCAGCAGCTTAGTCACGACAAGGGGCACCGGGGAGCTGTTTTTT,CASSLVTTRGTGELFF
TRBV2,-,few,TRBJ2-7,TGTGCCAGCCGGTACGTAGGTGAGCAGTACTTC,CASRYVGEQYF
TRBV5-1,TRBD2,-,TRBJ2-3,TGCGCCAGCAGCCCTCCTAGCGGGAGGTCAGATACGCAGTATTTT,CASSPPSGRSDTQYF
TRBV25-1,-,few,TRBJ1-2,TGTGCCAGCAGTCCTGCCCCGACAGCAAGCTATGGCTACACCTTC,CASSPAPTASYGYTF
TRBV19,-,-,TRBJ1-1,TGTGCCAGTACTTCCGACCGGGGGGTAGGGGACACTGAAGCTTTCTTT,CASTSDRGVGDTEAFF
TRBV27,TRBD2,-,TRBJ2-3,TGTGCCAGCAGAAGACTAGCGGGAAAGACAGATACGCAGTATTTT,CASRRLAGKTDTQYF
TRBV5-1,TRBD2,-,TRBJ2-7,TGCGCCAGCAGCTCGGGGGTTGCTAGCGGCTTTTACTACGAGCAGTACTTC,CASSSGVASGFYYEQYF
TRBV10-1,-,-,TRBJ2-3,TGCGCCAGCAGACAAGGCCTGGCGGATACGCAGTATTTT,CASRQGLADTQYF